Listed below are T cell receptor beta chains from one sample, sequenced in a study of cytomegalovirus exposure and HLA in healthy donors. Libraries were prepared by immunoSEQ multiplex PCR; TCRdb keeps only in-frame clonotypes and omits some of them. The data contain approximately 170,000 clones, around 77% of them singletons. The material sequenced was PBMCs. These TCRs come from a man aged 40-50 years in good health and CMV-seronegative. Both conserved end residues are part of each CDR3. Fields, in order: clone size, V gene, J gene, D gene, CDR3 DNA, CDR3 protein. A D gene is named only where the DNA matches it firmly. Size is omitted from some rows. Given values are once, few, many or a class for expanded clones.

>-|TRBV27|TRBJ2-1|-
TGTGCCAGCGGAAGGCGGCTCTACAATGAGCAGTTCTTC
CASGRRLYNEQFF
>-|TRBV7-2|TRBJ2-3|-
TGTGCCAGCAGCTTAGCTGGGCTTAAGGCAGATACGCAGTATTTT
CASSLAGLKADTQYF
>-|TRBV28|TRBJ1-1|-
TGTGGGTGGGGGCAGTTGAACACTGAAGTTTTCTTT
CGWGQLNTEVFF
>-|TRBV19|TRBJ2-2|TRBD2
TGTGCCAGTAGTACCACCGCTAGCGGGAGGACCGGGGAGCTGTTTTTT
CASSTTASGRTGELFF
>-|TRBV7-9|TRBJ2-6|-
TGTGCCAGCAGCTACGGGGCTGGGGCCAACGTCCTGACTTTC
CASSYGAGANVLTF
>-|TRBV2|TRBJ1-3|TRBD1
TGTGCCAGCAGTGAACCGGGACAGCCCTCTGGAAACACCATATATTTT
CASSEPGQPSGNTIYF
>once|TRBV6-1|TRBJ1-1|-
TGTGCCAGCAGTGTGAGGGATAAAGCTGAAGCTTTCTTT
CASSVRDKAEAFF
>-|TRBV5-1|TRBJ2-3|TRBD2
TGCGCCAGCAGCTTCCGGACTAGCGGGGATGATACGCAGTATTTT
CASSFRTSGDDTQYF
>once|TRBV2|TRBJ2-5|-
TGTGCCAGCAAGGGGACACAAAGGTTGGGATTAGAGACCCAGTACTTC
CASKGTQRLGLETQYF
>-|TRBV5-1|TRBJ2-3|TRBD2
TGCGCCAGCAGCCGGAGCGGGAGCGAGACAGATACGCAGTATTTT
CASSRSGSETDTQYF
>-|TRBV7-8|TRBJ1-1|TRBD1
TGTGCCAGCAGCTTGACAGGGGTTGCGTGGGCTTTCTTT
CASSLTGVAWAFF
>once|TRBV11-2|TRBJ2-7|-
TGTGCCAGCAGCTTAGGGCACCAAACCTACGAGCAGTACTTC
CASSLGHQTYEQYF
>-|TRBV19|TRBJ1-1|-
TGTGCCAGTAGTATCCAGGGATTAGGCACTGAAGCTTTCTTT
CASSIQGLGTEAFF
>-|TRBV28|TRBJ2-7|-
TGTGCCAGCTCCAAGAGGATGACGAGCTCCTACGAGCAGTACTTC
CASSKRMTSSYEQYF
>once|TRBV6-5|TRBJ2-7|TRBD2
TGTGCCAGCAGTCCGACTAGCGGGGCTACTTACGAGCAGTACTTC
CASSPTSGATYEQYF